This T cell receptor beta chain is drawn from a study of blood T cell repertoires in COVID-19. About the study: The United States, Italy and Spain were the sources of the acute and convalescent COVID-19 samples. The analysed material was cDNA or gDNA that came from T cells, B-cell-depleted T cells, or PBMCs.

Study processing details: Estimates of nucleated cell counts were drawn from the amplification of reference gene primers. Generated by immunoSEQ multiplex PCR, the TCRdb table keeps only in-frame clones and is missing some. V, J and clone size derive from that table, while D and trimming were established from the DNA sequence. Of about 68,000 clones detected, around nine tenths appear once; the ten largest clones hold 3.4%. This clone was seen a single time. CDR1 and CDR2 (germline): MGHRA, YSYEKL. The CDR3 contains 14 residues. The germline V and J ends were trimmed by 4 bases and 6 bases, with 13 bases remaining between them. Seattle's cohort entered during active infection and was followed longitudinally.

The V and J genes are TRBV4-1 and TRBJ1-5, with D perhaps TRBD1 (5 bases). This clonotype was obtained from a woman in her 50s with COVID-19, enrolled during active disease. Material: peripheral blood. DNA of the CDR3: TGCGCCAGCAGCCTCCAAGGAGGGGCTCAGCCCCAGCATTTT. Translation gives CASSLQGGAQPQHF.